This note documents a single TCR beta chain sequence. This may come from a read error, since a much larger clone is one base off. Arm-PCR of CDR3 regions with iRepertoire HTBI primers generated TCR beta libraries. TCRdb ran MiXCR on the multiplex PCR reads and lists one entry per CDR3 protein. The table has more than 400,000 distinct CDR3 sequences, roughly 17% seen once. This sample was taken from a study of regulatory T cells in long-lasting Graves disease. Germline V lookup: CDR1 MDHEN, CDR2 SYDVKM. This CDR3 has 13 residues. Time point noted: newly diagnosed GD, antithyroid drugs for less than 3 months. The TCR library was prepared using RNA isolated from PBMCs. Enrollment of patients was through an endocrinology department in Xi'an, China. The same sample was also used in a study of T cells in Graves' hyperthyroidism and ophthalmopathy.

V is TRBV28 and J is TRBJ1-2; no firm D call. Sequenced here: peripheral blood mononuclear cells (PBMCs), sampled at new diagnosis, from a patient treated with antithyroid drugs. This TCR was recovered from a woman aged 25 to 39 with Graves disease. The chain's CDR3 is CASSNDHNCGYTF. The DNA for the CDR3 is TGTGCCAGCTCCAATGATCATAACTGTGGCTACACCTTC.